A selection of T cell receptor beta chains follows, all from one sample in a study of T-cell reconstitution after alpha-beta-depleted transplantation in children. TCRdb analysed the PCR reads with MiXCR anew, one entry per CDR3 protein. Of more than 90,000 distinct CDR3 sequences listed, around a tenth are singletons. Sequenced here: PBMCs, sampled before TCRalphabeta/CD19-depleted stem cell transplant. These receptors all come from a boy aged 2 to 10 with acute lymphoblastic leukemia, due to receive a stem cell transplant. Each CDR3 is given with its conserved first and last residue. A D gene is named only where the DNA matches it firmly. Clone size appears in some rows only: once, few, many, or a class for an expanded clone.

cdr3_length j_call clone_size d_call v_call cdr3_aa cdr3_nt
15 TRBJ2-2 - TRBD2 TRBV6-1 CASSQTSGLTGELFF TGTGCCAGCAGTCAGACTAGCGGGTTAACCGGGGAGCTGTTTTTT
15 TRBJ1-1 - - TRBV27 CASSLISRVNTEAFF TGTGCCAGCAGTTTAATTTCCCGGGTAAACACTGAAGCTTTCTTT
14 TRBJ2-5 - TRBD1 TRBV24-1 CATRDRGYQETQYF TGTGCCACGAGAGACAGGGGGTACCAAGAGACCCAGTACTTC
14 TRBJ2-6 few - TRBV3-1 CASSHFSGANVLTF TGTGCCAGCAGCCACTTCTCTGGGGCCAACGTCCTGACTTTC
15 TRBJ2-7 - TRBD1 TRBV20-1 CSASNPTGDRREQYF TGCAGTGCTTCGAATCCTACAGGGGATCGGAGGGAGCAGTACTTC
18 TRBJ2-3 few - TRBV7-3 CASSYYAGAGGSTDTQYF TGTGCCAGCAGCTACTACGCTGGGGCAGGAGGGAGCACAGATACGCAGTATTTT
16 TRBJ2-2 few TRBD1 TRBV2 CASNPGGRRNTGELFF TGTGCCAGCAATCCAGGGGGTCGGAGAAACACCGGGGAGCTGTTTTTT
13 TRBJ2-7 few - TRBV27 CASSKARDYEQYF TGTGCCAGCAGTAAGGCCAGGGACTACGAGCAGTACTTC
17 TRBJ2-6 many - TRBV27 CASRKANRVGGANVLTF TGTGCCAGCAGAAAGGCGAACAGGGTTGGGGGGGCCAACGTCCTGACTTTC
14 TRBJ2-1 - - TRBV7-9 CASSLQGPVYEQFF TGTGCCAGCAGCTTACAGGGGCCTGTCTATGAGCAGTTCTTC
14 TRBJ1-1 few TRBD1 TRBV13 CASSAPRGDTEAFF TGTGCCAGCAGCGCTCCCAGGGGGGACACTGAAGCTTTCTTT
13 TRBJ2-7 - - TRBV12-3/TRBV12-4 CASSLIPGDEQYF TGTGCCAGCAGTTTAATACCAGGGGACGAGCAGTACTTC
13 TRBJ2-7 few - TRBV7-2 CASSLARSYEQYF TGTGCCAGCAGCTTAGCTCGCTCCTACGAGCAGTACTTC
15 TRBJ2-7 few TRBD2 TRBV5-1 CASSSVPSGPYEQYF TGCGCCAGCAGCTCTGTTCCTAGCGGCCCCTACGAGCAGTACTTC
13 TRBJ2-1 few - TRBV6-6 CASSSLGGDEQFF TGTGCCAGCAGTTCCCTCGGCGGAGATGAGCAGTTCTTC
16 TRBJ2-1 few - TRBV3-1 CASSQGAPASYNEQFF TGTGCCAGCAGCCAAGGAGCACCCGCTTCCTACAATGAGCAGTTCTTC
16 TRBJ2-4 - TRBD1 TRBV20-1 CSARGRRWEAKNIQYF TGCAGTGCCAGGGGGCGCCGGTGGGAGGCCAAAAACATTCAGTACTTC
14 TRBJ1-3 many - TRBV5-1 CASSLEGVGNTIYF TGCGCCAGCAGCTTGGAAGGGGTTGGAAACACCATATATTTT
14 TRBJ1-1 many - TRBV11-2 CASSYSGGWGEAFF TGTGCCAGCAGTTACTCCGGGGGGTGGGGTGAAGCTTTCTTT
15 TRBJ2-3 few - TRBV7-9 CASSQPGGSTDTQYF TGTGCCAGCAGCCAACCTGGAGGTTCCACAGATACGCAGTATTTT
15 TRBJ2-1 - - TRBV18 CASSPRGQGLNEQFF TGTGCCAGCTCACCACGAGGGCAGGGACTCAATGAGCAGTTCTTC
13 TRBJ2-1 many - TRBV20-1 CSARPHSLDEQFF TGCAGTGCTAGGCCCCATAGTCTAGATGAGCAGTTCTTC
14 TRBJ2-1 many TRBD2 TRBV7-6 CASSAGLGPNEQFF TGTGCCAGCAGCGCCGGACTAGGCCCCAATGAGCAGTTCTTC
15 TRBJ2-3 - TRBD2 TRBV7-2 CASSLNGRRADTQYF TGTGCCAGCAGCTTGAACGGGAGGCGCGCAGATACGCAGTATTTT
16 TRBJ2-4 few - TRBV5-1 CASSPGGGFDKNIQYF TGCGCCAGCAGCCCTGGGGGGGGCTTTGACAAAAACATTCAGTACTTC
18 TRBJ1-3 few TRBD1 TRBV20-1 CSAADPGTGTSSGNTIYF TGCAGTGCCGCCGATCCCGGGACAGGGACGAGCTCTGGAAACACCATATATTTT
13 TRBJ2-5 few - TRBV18 CASSPPWRETQYF TGTGCCAGCTCACCCCCCTGGCGGGAGACCCAGTACTTC
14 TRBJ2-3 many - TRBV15 CATSRTGGTDTQYF TGTGCCACCAGCAGAACGGGGGGCACAGATACGCAGTATTTT
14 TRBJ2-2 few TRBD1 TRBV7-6 CASSSFTGAGELFF TGTGCCAGCAGCTCCTTCACAGGGGCCGGGGAGCTGTTTTTT
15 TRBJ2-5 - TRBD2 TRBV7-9 CASSPGRREWETQYF TGTGCCAGCAGCCCCGGACGGCGGGAGTGGGAGACCCAGTACTTC
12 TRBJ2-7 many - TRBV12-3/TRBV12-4 CASTTGAEVQYF TGTGCCAGCACCACCGGGGCCGAGGTGCAGTACTTC
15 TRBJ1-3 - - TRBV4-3 CASSQDLSSGNTIYF TGCGCCAGCAGCCAAGATCTCAGCTCTGGAAACACCATATATTTT
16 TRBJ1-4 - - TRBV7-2 CASSLVSTQANEKLFF TGTGCCAGCAGCTTAGTGTCCACGCAGGCTAATGAAAAACTGTTTTTT
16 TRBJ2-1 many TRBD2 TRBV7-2 CASSLGGLAGANEQFF TGTGCCAGCAGCCTGGGGGGGCTAGCGGGGGCCAATGAGCAGTTCTTC
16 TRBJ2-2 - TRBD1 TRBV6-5 CASSYLGQGDNGELFF TGTGCCAGCAGTTATTTAGGACAGGGTGATAACGGGGAGCTGTTTTTT
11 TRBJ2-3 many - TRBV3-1 CASSQVDTQYF TGTGCCAGCAGCCAGGTGGATACGCAGTATTTT
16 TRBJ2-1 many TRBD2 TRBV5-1 CASSYTTSGTYNEQFF TGCGCCAGCAGCTACACGACTAGCGGTACCTACAATGAGCAGTTCTTC
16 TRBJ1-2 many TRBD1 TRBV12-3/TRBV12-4 CASSPNPGTANYGYTF TGTGCCAGCAGCCCAAATCCCGGGACAGCTAACTATGGCTACACCTTC
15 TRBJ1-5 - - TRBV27 CASSLRLDSNQPQHF TGTGCCAGCAGTTTAAGGTTGGATAGCAATCAGCCCCAGCATTTT
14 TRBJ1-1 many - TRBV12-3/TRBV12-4 CASSLSGVATEAFF TGTGCCAGCAGTTTGTCCGGGGTTGCCACTGAAGCTTTCTTT
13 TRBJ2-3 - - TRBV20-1 CSASQGFTDTQYF TGCAGTGCTAGTCAGGGGTTTACAGATACGCAGTATTTT
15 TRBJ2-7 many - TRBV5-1 CASSFVGPSPYEQYF TGCGCCAGCAGCTTTGTCGGACCATCCCCCTACGAGCAGTACTTC
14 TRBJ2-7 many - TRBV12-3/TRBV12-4 CASSLNRGGYEQYF TGTGCCAGCAGTTTAAACAGGGGAGGCTACGAGCAGTACTTC
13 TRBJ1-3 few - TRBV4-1 CASSPAVENTIYF TGCGCCAGCAGCCCCGCGGTGGAAAACACCATATATTTT
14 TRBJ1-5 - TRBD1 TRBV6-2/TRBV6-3 CASSYSLQGQPQHF TGTGCCAGCAGTTACTCGTTACAGGGGCAGCCCCAGCATTTT
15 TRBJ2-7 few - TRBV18 CASSPPGTERYEQYF TGTGCCAGCTCACCACCCGGGACGGAGCGTTACGAGCAGTACTTC
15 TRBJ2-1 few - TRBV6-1 CASSPQGRIYNEQFF TGTGCCAGCAGTCCCCAGGGAAGGATCTACAATGAGCAGTTCTTC
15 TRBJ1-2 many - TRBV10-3 CAISETTVTGYGYTF TGTGCCATCAGTGAGACGACGGTCACCGGCTATGGCTACACCTTC
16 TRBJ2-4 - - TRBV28 CASSLNRLGEENIQYF TGTGCCAGCAGTTTAAATAGGCTAGGGGAGGAAAACATTCAGTACTTC
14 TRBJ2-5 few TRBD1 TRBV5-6 CASSPTGVGETQYF TGTGCCAGCAGCCCGACAGGGGTCGGCGAGACCCAGTACTTC
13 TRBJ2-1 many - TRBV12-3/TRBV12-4 CASSSGSSDEQFF TGTGCCAGCAGTTCCGGGAGTTCCGATGAGCAGTTCTTC
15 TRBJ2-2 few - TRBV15 CATSSALGNTGELFF TGTGCCACCAGCAGTGCACTAGGGAACACCGGGGAGCTGTTTTTT
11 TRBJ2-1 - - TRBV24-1 CATSEGGEQFF TGTGCCACCAGTGAAGGGGGTGAGCAGTTCTTC
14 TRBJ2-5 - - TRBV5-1 CASSLGARGETQYF TGCGCCAGCAGCTTGGGGGCCAGGGGAGAGACCCAGTACTTC
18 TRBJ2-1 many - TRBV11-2 CASSFPKRGAPAYNEQFF TGTGCCAGCAGCTTCCCGAAGAGGGGAGCGCCAGCCTACAATGAGCAGTTCTTC
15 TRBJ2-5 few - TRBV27 CASSLLAEGAKTQYF TGTGCCAGCAGTCTCCTAGCGGAGGGGGCGAAGACCCAGTACTTC
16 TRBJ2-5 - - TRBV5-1 CASSLGLDVYQETQYF TGCGCCAGCAGCTTAGGACTGGACGTCTACCAAGAGACCCAGTACTTC